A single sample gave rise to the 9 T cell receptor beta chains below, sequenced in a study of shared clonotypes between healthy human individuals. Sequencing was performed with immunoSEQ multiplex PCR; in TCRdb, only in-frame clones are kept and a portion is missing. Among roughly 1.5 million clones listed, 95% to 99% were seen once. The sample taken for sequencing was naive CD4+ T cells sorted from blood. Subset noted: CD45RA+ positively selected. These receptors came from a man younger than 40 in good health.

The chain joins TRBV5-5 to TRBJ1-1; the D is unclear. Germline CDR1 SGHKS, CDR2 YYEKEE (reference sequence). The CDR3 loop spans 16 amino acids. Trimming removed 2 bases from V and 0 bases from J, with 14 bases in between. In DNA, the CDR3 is TGTGCCAGCAGCTTCCAAGAGTCGGTAATGAACACTGAAGCTTTCTTT. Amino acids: CASSFQESVMNTEAFF.

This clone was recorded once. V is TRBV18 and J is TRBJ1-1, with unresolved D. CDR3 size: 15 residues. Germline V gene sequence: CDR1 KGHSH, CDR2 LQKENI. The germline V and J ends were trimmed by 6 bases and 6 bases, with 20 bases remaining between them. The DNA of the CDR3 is TGTGCCAGCTCCCCATGGAGCGGGGAGGACGCTGAAGCTTTCTTT. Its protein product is CASSPWSGEDAEAFF.

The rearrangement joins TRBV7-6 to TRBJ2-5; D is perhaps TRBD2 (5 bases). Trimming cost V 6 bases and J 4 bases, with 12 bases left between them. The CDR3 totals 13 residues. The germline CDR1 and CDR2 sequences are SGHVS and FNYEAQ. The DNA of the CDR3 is TGTGCCAGCAGAAAAGGAGGTCCAGAGACCCAGTACTTC. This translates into CASRKGGPETQYF.

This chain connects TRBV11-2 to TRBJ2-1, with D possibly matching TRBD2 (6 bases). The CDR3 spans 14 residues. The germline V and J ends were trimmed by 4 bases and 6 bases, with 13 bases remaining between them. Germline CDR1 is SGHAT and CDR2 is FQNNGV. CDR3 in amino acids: CASSSPPGGNEQFF. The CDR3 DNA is TGTGCCAGCAGCTCCCCCCCCGGGGGCAATGAGCAGTTCTTC.

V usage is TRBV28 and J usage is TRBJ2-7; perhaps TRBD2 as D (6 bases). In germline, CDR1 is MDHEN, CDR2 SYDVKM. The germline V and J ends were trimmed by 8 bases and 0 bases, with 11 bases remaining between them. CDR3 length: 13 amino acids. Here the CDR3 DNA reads TGTGCCAGCTGGGGAGGCGTCTCCTACGAGCAGTACTTC. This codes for CASWGGVSYEQYF. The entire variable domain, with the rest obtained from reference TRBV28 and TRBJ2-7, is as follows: DVKVTQSSRYLVKRTGEKVFLECVQDMDHENMFWYRQDPGLGLRLIYFSYDVKMKEKGDIPEGYSVSREKKERFSLILESASTNQTSMYLCASWGGVSYEQYFGPGTRLTVT.

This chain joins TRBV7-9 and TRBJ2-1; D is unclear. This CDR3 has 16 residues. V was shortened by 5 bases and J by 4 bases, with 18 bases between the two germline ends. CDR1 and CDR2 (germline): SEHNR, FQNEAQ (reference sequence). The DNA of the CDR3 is TGTGCCAGCAGCCGGACCTCCCCCCTTACTTACAATGAGCAGTTCTTC. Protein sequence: CASSRTSPLTYNEQFF.

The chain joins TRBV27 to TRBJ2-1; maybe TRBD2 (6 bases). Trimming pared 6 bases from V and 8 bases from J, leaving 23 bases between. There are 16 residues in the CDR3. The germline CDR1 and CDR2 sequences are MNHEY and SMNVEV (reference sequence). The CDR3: CASSSYGGVSRHEQFF. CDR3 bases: TGTGCCAGCAGCTCCTACGGGGGAGTGTCTAGACATGAGCAGTTCTTC.

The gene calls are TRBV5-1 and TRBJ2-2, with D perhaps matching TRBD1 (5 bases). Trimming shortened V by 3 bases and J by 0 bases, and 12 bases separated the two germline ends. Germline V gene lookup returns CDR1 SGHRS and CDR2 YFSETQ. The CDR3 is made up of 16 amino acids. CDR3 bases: TGCGCCAGCAGCTGGCAGGGTAACCCGAACACCGGGGAGCTGTTTTTT. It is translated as CASSWQGNPNTGELFF.

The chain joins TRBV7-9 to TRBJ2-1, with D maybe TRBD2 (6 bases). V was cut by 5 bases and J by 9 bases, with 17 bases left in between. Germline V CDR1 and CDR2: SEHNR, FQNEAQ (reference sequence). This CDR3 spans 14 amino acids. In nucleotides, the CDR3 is TGTGCCAGCAGCCCCCCTGGGCGGGGTAGTGAGCAGTTCTTC. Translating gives CASSPPGRGSEQFF.